The 12 T cell receptor beta chains presented below share a single source sample, sequenced in a study of shared clonotypes between healthy human individuals (dated by TCRdb to 2020 to 2021). Libraries came from the immunoSEQ multiplex PCR assay. The immuneACCESS repertoire file appears here via TCRdb, limited to in-frame rearrangements. These files lack a portion of the clones; in checked studies, under half of the deficit traces to unresolved V genes, and the cause of the others is not known. In all, the sample holds 2 million to 2.5 million clones, and 80% to 95% of those were seen once. The ten largest clones add up to more than 0.35% of the sample. Sequenced input: naive CD4+ T cells from PBMCs. The label giving this sample's cell subset or site can be read as: CD45RA+ positively selected. These receptors all stem from a young man in good health. Some clones in this sample may be carry-over from other donors' samples.

The chain combines TRBV10-2 with TRBJ2-5; D not certain. Germline-derived CDR1 and CDR2 are WSHSY and SAAADI. V was pared by 2 bases and J by 0 bases, with 1 base between. The CDR3 runs 12 residues. CDR3 sequence: CASSENQETQYF. In nucleotides, the CDR3 is TGCGCCAGCAGTGAGAACCAAGAGACCCAGTACTTC.

This chain connects TRBV5-1 to TRBJ2-5, with D perhaps TRBD2 (6 bases). Per the germline V gene, CDR1 is SGHRS and CDR2 is YFSETQ. The ends were cut back, 0 bases at V and 1 base at J, with 13 bases in the middle. The CDR3 covers 16 residues. CDR3 nucleotide sequence: TGCGCCAGCAGCTTGGAGGTAGCGGCAGGCCAAGAGACCCAGTACTTC. Translated, it gives CASSLEVAAGQETQYF. Variable domain in full (rest from reference TRBV5-1 and TRBJ2-5): KAGVTQTPRYLIKTRGQQVTLSCSPISGHRSVSWYQQTPGQGLQFLFEYFSETQRNKGNFPGRFSGRQFSNSRSEMNVSTLELGDSALYLCASSLEVAAGQETQYFGPGTRLLVL.

The gene calls are TRBV19 and TRBJ2-1; a weak D match, TRBD2 (6 bases). There are 16 residues in the CDR3. The germline V and J ends were trimmed by 5 bases and 6 bases, with 20 bases remaining between them. The V gene's germline CDR1 is LNHDA and CDR2 SQIVND (reference sequence). The CDR3 DNA follows: TGTGCCAGTAGTCCCGACCTACTACCGGGGGTCAATGAGCAGTTCTTC. As protein: CASSPDLLPGVNEQFF. Full variable domain (rest looked up from reference TRBV19 and TRBJ2-1): DGGITQSPKYLFRKEGQNVTLSCEQNLNHDAMYWYRQDPGQGLRLIYYSQIVNDFQKGDIAEGYSVSREKKESFPLTVTSAQKNPTAFYLCASSPDLLPGVNEQFFGPGTRLTVL.

This clone was seen once. The genes are TRBV7-9 and TRBJ2-6, with TRBD1 matching over 8 bases. The junction had 10 bases not matched to a gene; V was cut back by 5 bases and J by 4 bases. The CDR3 covers 17 residues. Germline CDR1 and CDR2: SEHNR and FQNEAQ (reference sequence). This CDR3 reads CASSGYTQGDGANVLTF. In nucleotides, the CDR3 is TGTGCCAGCAGCGGATATACACAGGGGGACGGGGCCAACGTCCTGACTTTC.

This chain uses TRBV7-9 with TRBJ1-1; 8 bases are a match to TRBD1. CDR3 length: 14 residues. V lost 6 bases and J lost 6; bases outside the gene matches: 9. Germline CDR1 SEHNR, CDR2 FQNEAQ (reference sequence). The CDR3 sequence: CASSPQGAGAEAFF. For the CDR3, the DNA is TGTGCCAGCAGTCCCCAGGGGGCGGGAGCTGAAGCTTTCTTT.

The genes are TRBV5-1 and TRBJ2-4; 8 bases are a match to TRBD1. The CDR3 has 15 amino acids. J gave up 5 bases and V 0 bases, and 4 bases lay outside the gene matches. From germline, CDR1 is SGHRS and CDR2 YFSETQ. Written as DNA, the CDR3 is TGCGCCAGCAGCTTGGAGCCAGGGGGCGAAAACATTCAGTACTTC. Its translation is CASSLEPGGENIQYF.

With regard to this clone: In the same sample, other DNA sequences code for this CDR3. V and J are TRBV28 and TRBJ2-5; 7 nucleotides line up with TRBD2. Germline V gives CDR1 MDHEN, CDR2 SYDVKM. The CDR3 has 13 amino acids. The junction had 4 bases not matched to a gene; V was cut back by 5 bases and J by 4 bases. CDR3 region: CASSPTGGETQYF. CDR3 sequence (DNA): TGTGCCAGCAGTCCCACGGGAGGAGAGACCCAGTACTTC.

At least ten counts were recorded for this clone. The chain carries TRBV5-4 and TRBJ2-7, with a weak D call TRBD1 (6 bases). The germline V gene has CDR1 SGHNT and CDR2 YYREEE (reference sequence). There are 15 residues in the CDR3. V was cut by 2 bases and J by 3 bases, with 15 bases left in between. This CDR3 is CASSFMTGSLYEQYF. As DNA, the CDR3 is TGTGCCAGCAGCTTCATGACAGGCTCACTCTACGAGCAGTACTTC.

The chain combines TRBV6-1 with TRBJ1-5, with D hard to call. V lost 5 bases and J lost 5, with 10 bases in between. The CDR3 has 13 residues. Per germline, CDR1 MNHNS and CDR2 SASEGT. CDR3 sequence (DNA): TGTGCCAGCAGTCTTGGACTATATCAGCCCCAGCATTTT. As protein: CASSLGLYQPQHF.

The V gene is TRBV18, the J gene TRBJ1-2, with a tentative D call TRBD1 (5 bases). The CDR3 is 15 residues long. With 3 bases removed from V and 9 bases from J, the gap between germline ends came to 20 bases. CDR1 and CDR2 (germline): KGHSH, LQKENI. The CDR3 loop is CASSPTATFYGSYTF. In DNA form, the CDR3 reads TGTGCCAGCTCACCGACAGCTACTTTCTATGGTAGCTACACCTTC.

Concerning this clone: In the same sample, other DNA sequences code for this CDR3. The chain joins TRBV27 to TRBJ2-2; TRBD1 matches at 7 bases. The CDR3 totals 16 residues. In germline, CDR1 is MNHEY, CDR2 SMNVEV (reference sequence). The V gene end was trimmed by 4 bases and the J gene end by 1 base; junction bases not matched to a gene: 6. The CDR3 loop reads CASSSRTGGNTGELFF. The CDR3, as DNA: TGTGCCAGCAGTTCCCGGACAGGAGGGAACACCGGGGAGCTGTTTTTT.

The chain carries TRBV4-1 and TRBJ2-7; perhaps D is TRBD1 or TRBD2 (5 bases each). V was trimmed by 3 bases and J by 3 bases, leaving 15 bases between them. The CDR3 is 15 amino acids. Per germline, CDR1 MGHRA and CDR2 YSYEKL. Here the CDR3 DNA reads TGCGCCAGCAGCCACGGTAGGGACGCAGTCTACGAGCAGTACTTC. Amino acid sequence: CASSHGRDAVYEQYF.